Reported below is one T cell receptor beta chain. These data are taken from a study of blood T cells in healthy people across ages. Overall study: The template switching approach captured approximately one barcoded beta molecule for every two T cells.

Next came a second PCR, run for about 6 to 12 cycles, which used a sample-barcoded 5' primer along with a J-beta primer mix. Each of the samples gave a minimum of 2.5 million paired-end reads that contained CDR3. TCRdb re-derived calls from the 5' RACE reads in MiXCR, one entry per CDR3 protein. The sample shows some 880,000 distinct CDR3 sequences, 36% of them seen only once. CDR3 length: 13 residues. Trimming left V 10 bases short and J 4 bases short, with 13 bases between. Material for sequencing was blood. The sequence was obtained from a man between 18 and 35 years old in good health. The chain recombines TRBV12-3 or TRBV12-4 with TRBJ1-4; D perhaps matches TRBD1 (6 bases). The CDR3 DNA follows: TGTGCCATACAGGGCGCCCTTAATGAAAAACTGTTTTTT. As protein: CAIQGALNEKLFF.